This TCR beta chain appears in the sequencing data of a study of shared clonotypes between healthy human individuals. The length of the CDR3 is 15 residues. Losses at the gene ends were 4 bases for V and 5 bases for J; bases not matched to a gene: 10. CDR1 is MNHNY and CDR2 is SVGAGI in the germline V gene (reference sequence). Study-wide points: Sampling was confined to blood; repertoires within tissues likely differ.

Clones were read by immunoSEQ multiplex PCR, and TCRdb kept only the in-frame ones, dropping some. The sample has about 2.2 million clones; about 93% are singletons. Note on this clone: Its antigen is unidentified.

CD45RO-negative CD8 cells positively selected for CCR7 made up the naive population, which excluded terminally differentiated effector memory CD45RA+ cells. This chain links TRBV6-6 with TRBJ2-7, with 8 bases lining up with TRBD2. The sample comprised naive CD8+ T cells from PBMCs. This sequence originates from a man aged 18-30 years in good health. Some clones in this sample may be carry-over from other donors' samples. This chain's CDR3 is CASSSSGTSWDEQYF. CDR3 sequence (DNA): TGTGCCAGCAGTTCCTCCGGGACTAGTTGGGACGAGCAGTACTTC.